A selection of T cell receptor beta chains follows, all from one sample in a study of blood T cell repertoires in COVID-19. The protocol was immunoSEQ multiplex PCR, while the TCRdb copy is restricted to in-frame clones and leaves out a portion. The sample lists a few hundred thousand clones, under 85% occurring once. The sequenced sample was peripheral blood. These TCRs come from a human donor with COVID-19, enrolled during active disease. The donor label of this sample is uncertain. The CDR3 runs from the conserved cysteine through the conserved F or W. D genes are given only for firm matches. The size entry is marked missing in some rows and otherwise reads once, few, many or a size class.

size	J	D	V	DNA	CDR3
once	TRBJ1-6	TRBD1	TRBV7-9	TGTGCCAGCAGCTCGACAGGGGGAAATTCACCCCTCCACTTT	CASSSTGGNSPLHF
.	TRBJ1-4	.	TRBV28	TGTGCCAGCATGAGAGAAAGAAATGAAAAACTGTTTTTT	CASMRERNEKLFF
.	TRBJ2-3	.	TRBV28	TGTGCCAGCAGTTCCCGGGCAGATACGCAGTATTTT	CASSSRADTQYF
.	TRBJ2-5	TRBD1	TRBV28	TGTGCCAGCAGTTCCCGGGACAGGGGTTGGGAGACCCAGTACTTC	CASSSRDRGWETQYF
few	TRBJ1-3	.	TRBV12-3/TRBV12-4	TGTGCCAGCAGTTTTGGCGGAAACACCATATATTTT	CASSFGGNTIYF
.	TRBJ2-7	TRBD2	TRBV4-1	TGCGCCAGCAGCCAAGATGATGGAAGACTAGCGGGAGGGCTTTCCTACTACGAGCAGTACTTC	CASSQDDGRLAGGLSYYEQYF
.	TRBJ2-5	.	TRBV7-9	TGTGCCAGCAGCCTCATCGGGGAGACCCAGTACTTC	CASSLIGETQYF
.	TRBJ2-6	TRBD1	TRBV5-1	TGCGCCAGCAGCCAGGGACAGGGGGCTGGGGCCAACGTCCTGACTTTC	CASSQGQGAGANVLTF
.	TRBJ2-1	.	TRBV27	TGTGCCAGCAGCCCCCACGGGGTCTCCTACAATGAGCAGTTCTTC	CASSPHGVSYNEQFF
.	TRBJ1-5	.	TRBV11-2	TGTGCCAGCAGCTTGAATCCGGCAGGGTCGAGGCAGCCCCAGCATTTT	CASSLNPAGSRQPQHF
.	TRBJ1-1	.	TRBV29-1	TGCAGCGACCTGACAGAGAACACTGAAGCTTTCTTT	CSDLTENTEAFF
.	TRBJ2-1	TRBD2	TRBV7-9	TGTGCCAGCAGCTTCAATTTCGGCGGGAGAGATGAGCAGTTCTTC	CASSFNFGGRDEQFF
.	TRBJ1-2	.	TRBV12-3/TRBV12-4	TGTGCCAGCAGTCCCGGGAGCTATGGCTACACCTTC	CASSPGSYGYTF
.	TRBJ1-1	TRBD1	TRBV7-2	TGTGCCAGCAGCTCACCCAGGGGGACTACTGAAGCTTTCTTT	CASSSPRGTTEAFF
.	TRBJ2-5	.	TRBV21-1	TGTGCCAGCAGCGGCGGGGTGGGAGAGACCCAGTACTTC	CASSGGVGETQYF
.	TRBJ1-5	.	TRBV19	TGTGCCAGTAGTATTCAACCCGGCAGGGAGGATCAGCCCCAGCATTTT	CASSIQPGREDQPQHF
.	TRBJ2-7	TRBD2	TRBV9	TGTGCCAGCGGGAGTAGCGGGAACTCCTACGAGCAGTACTTC	CASGSSGNSYEQYF
.	TRBJ2-2	TRBD1	TRBV5-1	TGCGCCAGCAGCCCCCGTGGGCTACAGGGGGCTCGACCCGGGGAGCTGTTTTTT	CASSPRGLQGARPGELFF
.	TRBJ1-5	TRBD1	TRBV9	TGTGCCAGCAGCACCACAACAGGGGCTCAGCCCCAGCATTTT	CASSTTTGAQPQHF
.	TRBJ1-1	.	TRBV7-3	TGTGCCAGCAGCTTGGCAGGGAGGAGCACTGAAGCTTTCTTT	CASSLAGRSTEAFF
.	TRBJ1-1	.	TRBV6-1	TGTGCCAGCAGTGAGCCGGGATCCGGGAACACTGAAGCTTTCTTT	CASSEPGSGNTEAFF